The 10 T cell receptor beta chains given below trace back to one sample, sequenced in a study of cytomegalovirus exposure and HLA in healthy donors. A multiplex PCR was run with 60 Vbeta primers and 13 Jbeta primers. TCRdb keeps only in-frame clones here, not all; method: immunoSEQ multiplex PCR. The data contain 85,000 to 100,000 clones, 80% to 90% of them singletons. Sequenced input: PBMCs. The source is a woman aged 18-30 years in good health and CMV-seropositive.

The rearrangement joins TRBV9 to TRBJ1-1; 8 bases align to TRBD1. Per germline, CDR1 SGDLS and CDR2 YYNGEE. CDR3 length equals 15 residues. V shed 5 bases, J shed 1 base, and the junction held 7 bases outside the gene matches. CDR3 protein: CASRPTGAENTEAFF. The CDR3 DNA reads TGTGCCAGCAGACCGACAGGGGCGGAGAACACTGAAGCTTTCTTT. The full variable domain, rest sourced from reference TRBV9 and TRBJ1-1, is DSGVTQTPKHLITATGQRVTLRCSPRSGDLSVYWYQQSLDQGLQFLIQYYNGEERAKGNILERFSAQQFPDLHSELNLSSLELGDSALYFCASRPTGAENTEAFFGQGTRLTVV.

Written as DNA, the CDR3 is TGTGCCAGTAGGAGCCGGGGGAGCCTCCAAGAGACCCAGTACTTC. It specifies CASRSRGSLQETQYF. The V call is TRBV19, the J call TRBJ2-5, with TRBD2 as a possible D gene (6 bases). Per the germline V gene, CDR1 is LNHDA and CDR2 is SQIVND (reference sequence). The CDR3 length is 15 residues. V shed 6 bases and J shed 1 base, with 15 bases lying between them.

The chain has TRBV6-5 and TRBJ1-2; 8 bases match TRBD1. The CDR3 totals 13 residues. CDR1 is MNHEY, CDR2 SVGAGI, per germline. V was pared by 5 bases and J by 5 bases, with 4 bases of the junction left unmatched. The CDR3 region has the DNA TGTGCCAGCAGTACCCGGACAGGGTATGGCTACACCTTC. Amino acid sequence: CASSTRTGYGYTF.

This clone was seen a single time. This sequence joins TRBV27 and TRBJ2-1; 8 bases agree with TRBD1. V lost 3 bases and J lost 3; bases outside the gene matches: 4. The CDR3 has 15 residues. Germline CDR1 is MNHEY and CDR2 is SMNVEV (reference sequence). CDR3 sequence: CASSFSGQVYNEQFF. DNA of the CDR3: TGTGCCAGCAGTTTTTCGGGACAGGTCTACAATGAGCAGTTCTTC.

V gene TRBV7-2 combines with J gene TRBJ2-7; 12 bases match TRBD2. J gave up 2 bases and V 7 bases, and 9 bases lay outside the gene matches. This CDR3 comprises 16 residues. CDR1 is SGHTA and CDR2 is FQGNSA in the germline V gene. The CDR3 DNA reads as TGTGCCAGCACTCTAGCGGGGGGGCGTCCCCCCTACGAGCAGTACTTC. Translation gives CASTLAGGRPPYEQYF.

In its sample, this clone was seen once. This chain connects TRBV9 to TRBJ1-2; 9 bases agree with TRBD1. CDR1 and CDR2 (germline): SGDLS, YYNGEE. Trimming cost V 4 bases and J 4 bases; bases outside gene matches: 14. CDR3 length equals 17 residues. The CDR3 here is CASSKSQAGQGTYGYTF. Here the CDR3 DNA reads TGTGCCAGCAGCAAGTCCCAAGCGGGACAGGGCACCTATGGCTACACCTTC. Together with reference TRBV9 and TRBJ1-2, the CDR3 gives the full variable domain: DSGVTQTPKHLITATGQRVTLRCSPRSGDLSVYWYQQSLDQGLQFLIQYYNGEERAKGNILERFSAQQFPDLHSELNLSSLELGDSALYFCASSKSQAGQGTYGYTFGSGTRLTVV.

This sequence joins TRBV7-3 and TRBJ2-5; 8 bases are a match to TRBD1. The CDR3 loop spans 15 amino acids. CDR1 and CDR2 (germline): SGHTA, FQGTGA. V shed 2 bases, J shed 4 bases, and the junction held 6 bases outside the gene matches. CDR3 sequence reads: CASSLFPGGSETQYF. As DNA, the CDR3 is TGTGCCAGCAGCTTATTTCCAGGGGGCTCAGAGACCCAGTACTTC.

This chain uses TRBV5-6 with TRBJ1-2; 7 bases line up with TRBD1. The CDR3 is 13 amino acids. Per germline, CDR1 SGHDT and CDR2 YYEEEE. Trimming took 1 base from V and 6 from J; bases not matched to a gene: 3. The CDR3 DNA reads as TGTGCCAGCAGCTTGTGGCAGGGGGATGGCTACACCTTC. Protein: CASSLWQGDGYTF.

This clone was observed a handful of times. The chain carries TRBV13 and TRBJ1-1; TRBD1 agrees at 9 bases. This CDR3 spans 15 amino acids. Germline loops: CDR1 PRHDT, CDR2 FYEKMQ (reference sequence). Trimming took 3 bases from V and 1 from J; bases not matched to a gene: 3. In nucleotides, the CDR3 is TGTGCCAGCAGCTTGGGGACAGGGAGGAACACTGAAGCTTTCTTT. It encodes CASSLGTGRNTEAFF.

V gene TRBV6-6 combines with J gene TRBJ2-7; D ambiguous. The CDR3 is 16 residues long. In germline, CDR1 is MNHNY, CDR2 SVGAGI (reference sequence). Trimming took off 2 bases at V and 0 bases at J, with 14 bases between the two ends. CDR3 amino acids: CASSYTDTSSSYEQYF. The CDR3 DNA follows: TGTGCCAGCAGTTACACCGACACCTCAAGCTCCTACGAGCAGTACTTC.